Shown below are 29 T cell receptor beta chains from a single sample sequenced in a study of T cells in Graves' hyperthyroidism and ophthalmopathy. TCR beta CDR3 regions were amplified from RNA. The HTBI primer set served for first-round RT-PCR of the TCR CDR3. TCRdb recomputed calls from the multiplex PCR reads with MiXCR, one row per CDR3 protein. The data hold 540,000 or so distinct CDR3 sequences, with about 15% observed a single time. The sample taken for sequencing was blood. The source is a woman aged 25 to 39 with Graves' hyperthyroidism.

The sample holds many counts of this clonotype. V and J are TRBV3-1 and TRBJ1-2, with D maybe TRBD1 (6 bases). Germline assignment: CDR1 LGHDT and CDR2 YNNKEL (reference sequence). V was clipped by 0 bases and J by 5 bases, with 13 bases between them. The CDR3 sequence is 15 residues long. The CDR3 DNA is TGTGCCAGCAGCCAAGAGGGCGGGACACCGTATGGCTACACCTTC. Translated: CASSQEGGTPYGYTF.

There are a few counts of this clonotype. V usage is TRBV6-1 and J usage is TRBJ2-3; TRBD2 matches 9 bases. Losses at the gene ends were 8 bases for V and 2 bases for J; bases not matched to a gene: 11. The CDR3 runs to 16 residues. Germline V CDR1 and CDR2: MNHNS, SASEGT. The CDR3 here is CASRLADTAATDTQYF. As DNA, the CDR3 is TGTGCCAGCCGACTAGCGGACACGGCTGCCACAGATACGCAGTATTTT.

This clonotype was detected many times. This sequence joins TRBV20-1 and TRBJ2-1; 9 nucleotides align to TRBD2. The germline V gene has CDR1 DFQATT and CDR2 SNEGSKA (reference sequence). The CDR3 has 13 amino acids. V lost 3 bases to trimming and J lost 7 bases; unmatched junction nucleotides: 4. CDR3 region: CSARREGHNEQFF. CDR3 bases: TGCAGTGCTAGGCGGGAGGGCCATAATGAGCAGTTCTTC.

This rearrangement joins TRBV10-3 to TRBJ1-3; 7 positions agree with TRBD1. Looked up from germline, CDR1 is ENHRY and CDR2 is SYGVKD. The V gene end was trimmed by 5 bases and the J gene end by 15 bases; junction bases not matched to a gene: 22. This CDR3 comprises 16 residues. The CDR3 nucleotides are TGTGCCATCAGTCCTACCGCCGGGACAGCTCAGTCCAATCCATATTTT. Translated: CAISPTAGTAQSNPYF.

In its sample, this clonotype was seen many times. The chain couples TRBV29-1 to TRBJ2-3, with TRBD1 identical over 7 bases. The CDR3 extends over 12 amino acids. The V gene's germline CDR1 is SQVTM and CDR2 ANQGSEA. The ends lost 4 bases at V and 5 bases at J; junction bases unmatched: 3. CDR3 coding DNA: TGCAGCGTTGGAGGGGGCAGAGATACGCAGTATTTT. Encoded protein: CSVGGGRDTQYF.

There are many counts of this clonotype. The V and J genes are TRBV20-1 and TRBJ1-6; D gene ambiguous. The CDR3 has 15 amino acids. Trimming took off 3 bases at V and 0 bases at J, with 9 bases between the two ends. Germline CDR1 and CDR2: DFQATT and SNEGSKA (reference sequence). The CDR3 nucleotides read TGCAGTGCTAGCTACGGAATCTCCTATAATTCACCCCTCCACTTT. This codes for CSASYGISYNSPLHF.

This clonotype was seen at least ten times. The J gene is TRBJ2-5, the V gene TRBV7-2; 7 bases line up with TRBD1. Germline assignment: CDR1 SGHTA and CDR2 FQGNSA. This CDR3 is built from 14 residues. Trimming at V came to 2 bases and at J to 5 bases, leaving 5 bases not matched to a gene. CDR3 bases: TGTGCCAGCAGCTTACAACAGGGGCGGGAGACCCAGTACTTC. Protein: CASSLQQGRETQYF.

This rearrangement joins TRBV6-1 to TRBJ2-1; TRBD2 aligns across 13 bases. Unmatched junction bases numbered 4, after V lost 5 bases and J lost 6 bases. The CDR3 is 15 residues long. Germline V lookup: CDR1 MNHNS, CDR2 SASEGT. In DNA, the CDR3 is TGTGCCAGCAGTCCCGGGACTAGCGGGACCAATGAGCAGTTCTTC. This sequence encodes CASSPGTSGTNEQFF.

The table lists this clonotype with many counts. This sequence joins TRBV30 and TRBJ1-2; the D gene is possibly TRBD1 (6 bases). Per the germline V gene, CDR1 is GTSNPN and CDR2 is SVGIG (reference sequence). Trimming took 3 bases from V and 6 from J, leaving 14 bases between them. CDR3 length: 13 amino acids. CDR3 sequence (DNA): TGTGCCTGGAGCGCGCAGGGGTTACATGGCTACACCTTC. Its translation: CAWSAQGLHGYTF.

The table lists this clonotype with many counts. The chain is built from TRBV7-9 and TRBJ2-7, with a weak D call TRBD1 (6 bases). V lost 5 bases and J 2 bases, leaving 16 bases between the germline ends. The CDR3 extends over 15 amino acids. Germline V gives CDR1 SEHNR, CDR2 FQNEAQ (reference sequence). CDR3 DNA sequence: TGTGCCAGCAGCGAGGGACACCTTGCGCCCTACGAGCAGTACTTC. It is translated as CASSEGHLAPYEQYF.

This chain connects TRBV6-5 to TRBJ2-7, with 10 bases that match TRBD2. The ends lost 4 bases at V and 4 bases at J; junction bases unmatched: 7. Germline CDR1 and CDR2: MNHEY and SVGAGI. CDR3 length equals 15 residues. CDR3 sequence reads: CASSSPSSGSYEQYF. DNA of the CDR3: TGTGCCAGCAGTTCGCCCTCTAGCGGGAGTTACGAGCAGTACTTC.

On this clonotype: A clone one base away is much larger, so this may be a read error. The chain joins TRBV4-1 to TRBJ1-1, with D possibly matching TRBD1 (6 bases). Deletions cut 3 bases from V and 6 bases from J, with 17 bases between. The CDR3 sequence is 15 residues long. CDR1 is MGHRA, CDR2 YSYEKL, per germline. In DNA, the CDR3 is TGCGCCAGCAGCCAGGGAATCGGACAGTACGCTGAAGCTTTCTTT. Translation: CASSQGIGQYAEAFF.

This clonotype was detected only a few times. The chain uses TRBV20-1 and TRBJ2-7, with TRBD2 matching over 7 bases. V dropped 0 bases and J dropped 0; count of bases not matched to a gene: 5. Germline V gene data show CDR1 as DFQATT and CDR2 as SNEGSKA (reference sequence). The CDR3 spans 15 residues. The chain's CDR3 is CSARDFRGSSYEQYF. In DNA form, the CDR3 reads TGCAGTGCTAGAGATTTTCGCGGGAGCTCCTACGAGCAGTACTTC.

This clonotype was counted between two and nine times. The chain uses TRBV20-1 and TRBJ2-1, with D possibly TRBD2 on 6 matching bases. V was clipped by 4 bases and J by 4 bases, with 20 bases between them. Germline lookup yields CDR1 DFQATT and CDR2 SNEGSKA (reference sequence). The CDR3 extends over 16 amino acids. This CDR3 is CSAKPRYRDWYNEQFF. CDR3 DNA: TGCAGTGCTAAACCCCGATACCGGGACTGGTACAATGAGCAGTTCTTC.

The rearrangement links TRBV4-2 to TRBJ1-1; no reliable D call. V lost 3 bases, J lost 4 bases, and 18 bases lay in between. The CDR3 is 16 amino acids. In germline, CDR1 is LGHNA, CDR2 YNFKEQ. The CDR3 nucleotides are TGTGCCAGCAGCCAGGATCCAGGACGGGGAGTCACTGAAGCTTTCTTT. Its translation is CASSQDPGRGVTEAFF.

This clonotype was seen a handful of times. The chain uses TRBV6-1 and TRBJ2-3, with a weak D call TRBD2 (5 bases). Germline lookup yields CDR1 MNHNS and CDR2 SASEGT. The length of the CDR3 is 15 residues. V gave up 4 bases and J gave up 5 bases, with 16 bases separating them. This CDR3 is CASSASPGEGDTQYF. CDR3 in DNA: TGTGCCAGCAGTGCCTCCCCCGGAGAGGGAGATACGCAGTATTTT.

Ten or more counts support this clonotype. CDR3 DNA sequence: TGTGCCAGCAGTGCGAAAGGACAGGGGGCCCACTATGGTGAGCAGTTCTTC. This sequence encodes CASSAKGQGAHYGEQFF. The V and J genes are TRBV2 and TRBJ2-1, with TRBD1 matching over 11 bases. Unmatched junction bases numbered 14, after V lost 4 bases and J lost 9 bases. Germline-derived CDR1 and CDR2 are SNHLY and FYNNEI. CDR3 size: 17 residues.

This clonotype has only a few counts. The rearrangement joins TRBV14 to TRBJ2-1; the D call may be TRBD1 or TRBD2 (5 bases each). This CDR3 comprises 12 residues. Germline lookup yields CDR1 SGHDN and CDR2 FVKESK. Trimming stripped 8 bases from V and 9 bases from J, with 14 bases between. DNA for the CDR3: TGTGCCAGCCTGGGGGATGGAGGTGAGCAGTTCTTC. Translating gives CASLGDGGEQFF.

In this sample, this clonotype turned up many times. The chain carries TRBV5-1 and TRBJ2-1; the match to TRBD2 covers 11 bases. Germline CDR1 and CDR2: SGHRS and YFSETQ. V lost 4 bases to trimming and J lost 3 bases; unmatched junction nucleotides: 9. There are 17 residues in the CDR3. In DNA form, the CDR3 reads TGCGCCAGCAGCATTAGAACCGGGACTAGCGGCTACAATGAGCAGTTCTTC. It translates to CASSIRTGTSGYNEQFF.

This clonotype was seen more than once but under ten times. The rearrangement uses TRBV12-3 or TRBV12-4 and TRBJ2-7; TRBD2 aligns across 10 bases. Trimming removed 6 bases from V and 6 bases from J; junction bases left unmatched: 8. The CDR3 has 14 residues. This CDR3 reads CASSYSGRAGEQYF. The CDR3, as DNA: TGTGCCAGCAGCTACAGCGGGAGGGCCGGCGAGCAGTACTTC.

Many counts were recorded for this clonotype. This sequence joins TRBV3-1 and TRBJ2-7; TRBD2 aligns across 8 bases. V lost 5 bases and J lost 2; bases outside the gene matches: 5. Germline lookup yields CDR1 LGHDT and CDR2 YNNKEL (reference sequence). CDR3 size: 14 residues. CDR3: CASSSRGGTYEQYF. The CDR3 nucleotides are TGTGCCAGCAGCTCCCGGGGGGGGACCTACGAGCAGTACTTC.

Remarks on this clonotype: The junction differs from germline at one of its ends, possibly a read error. The CDR3 DNA reads as TGTGCCAGCGGCGTAAGGGGACTAGCGGGAGATGAGCAGTTCTTC. Translated, it gives CASGVRGLAGDEQFF. The gene calls are TRBV9 and TRBJ2-1; 14 bases are shared with TRBD2. Germline lookup yields CDR1 SGDLS and CDR2 YYNGEE. The CDR3 sequence is 15 residues long.

The rearrangement uses TRBV27 and TRBJ2-5; 10 bases are a match to TRBD1. CDR1 is MNHEY, CDR2 SMNVEV, per germline (reference sequence). V trimming: 0 bases; J trimming: 5 bases; junction bases outside the gene matches: 3. This CDR3 comprises 15 residues. CDR3 sequence: CASSLSGGQGETQYF. For the CDR3, the DNA is TGTGCCAGCAGTTTATCAGGGGGACAGGGGGAGACCCAGTACTTC.

In this sample, this clonotype turned up a few times. This rearrangement joins TRBV20-1 to TRBJ2-7, with D uncertain. The CDR3 is 11 residues long. Deletions cut 2 bases from V and 5 bases from J, with 7 bases between. Germline-derived CDR1 and CDR2 are DFQATT and SNEGSKA (reference sequence). CDR3 sequence: CSARNGNEQYF. CDR3 nucleotide sequence: TGCAGTGCTAGAAATGGAAACGAGCAGTACTTC.

This clonotype showed up many times. The chain is built from TRBV12-3 or TRBV12-4 and TRBJ2-3, with D perhaps matching TRBD2 (5 bases). This CDR3 is built from 12 residues. The germline V and J ends were trimmed by 2 bases and 7 bases, with 7 bases remaining between them. CDR3 DNA: TGTGCCAGCAGTTTAAAGCGGTATACGCAGTATTTT. It specifies CASSLKRYTQYF.

This clonotype has more than one count but fewer than ten. The conserved phenylalanine or tryptophan normally closing the CDR3 is absent here, so this likely arose from a read error. This chain connects TRBV18 to TRBJ2-6, with unresolved D. Looked up from germline, CDR1 is KGHSH and CDR2 is LQKENI. The CDR3 has 14 amino acids. Trimming took off 3 bases at V and 0 bases at J, with 3 bases between the two ends. In DNA, the CDR3 is TGTGCCAGCTCACCGAACTCTGGGGCCAACGTCCTGACTCTC. Translating gives CASSPNSGANVLTL.

This clonotype was counted ten times or more. The V gene is TRBV2, the J gene TRBJ1-2, with D unclear. The germline V gene encodes CDR1 SNHLY and CDR2 FYNNEI. Trimming took 9 bases from V and 8 from J, leaving 13 bases between them. This CDR3 region has 11 residues. The CDR3 DNA reads TGTGCCAGTTACGGACCTTCAGGCTACACCTTC. This sequence encodes CASYGPSGYTF. The whole variable domain, remainder taken from reference TRBV2 and TRBJ1-2, is EPEVTQTPSHQVTQMGQEVILRCVPISNHLYFYWYRQILGQKVEFLVSFYNNEISEKSEIFDDQFSVERPDGSNFTLKIRSTKLEDSAMYFCASYGPSGYTFGSGTRLTVV.

This clonotype was detected only a few times. This chain joins TRBV10-3 and TRBJ2-2; D is perhaps TRBD1 or TRBD2 (5 bases each). This CDR3 contains 15 residues. V shed 10 bases and J shed 2 bases, with 17 bases lying between them. Germline V gives CDR1 ENHRY, CDR2 SYGVKD. The CDR3 loop reads CATTPRDLNTGELFF. The CDR3 DNA sequence: TGTGCCACCACCCCTAGGGACCTAAACACCGGGGAGCTGTTTTTT.

This clonotype was recorded many times. The CDR3 DNA sequence: TGTGCCAGCACATTAAGGGACTATAACACAGATACGCAGTATTTT. Encoded protein: CASTLRDYNTDTQYF. This chain joins TRBV6-1 and TRBJ2-3, with 7 bases matching TRBD2. Germline CDR1 MNHNS, CDR2 SASEGT. V was clipped by 7 bases and J by 2 bases; unmatched bases: 9. CDR3 length: 15 residues.